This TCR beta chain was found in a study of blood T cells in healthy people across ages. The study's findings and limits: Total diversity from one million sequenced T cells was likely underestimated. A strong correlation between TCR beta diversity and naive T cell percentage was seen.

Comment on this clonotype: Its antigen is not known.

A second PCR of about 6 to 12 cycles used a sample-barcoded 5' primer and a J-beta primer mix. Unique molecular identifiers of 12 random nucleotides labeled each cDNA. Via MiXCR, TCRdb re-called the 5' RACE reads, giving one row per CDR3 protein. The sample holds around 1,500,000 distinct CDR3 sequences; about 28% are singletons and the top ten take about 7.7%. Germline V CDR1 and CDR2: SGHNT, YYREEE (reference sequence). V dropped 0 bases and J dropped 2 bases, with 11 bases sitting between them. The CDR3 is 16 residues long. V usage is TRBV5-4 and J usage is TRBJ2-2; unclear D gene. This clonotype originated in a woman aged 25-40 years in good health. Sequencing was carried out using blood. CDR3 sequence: CASSLAGLHNTGELFF. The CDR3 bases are TGTGCCAGCAGCTTGGCGGGTCTGCACAACACCGGGGAGCTGTTTTTT.